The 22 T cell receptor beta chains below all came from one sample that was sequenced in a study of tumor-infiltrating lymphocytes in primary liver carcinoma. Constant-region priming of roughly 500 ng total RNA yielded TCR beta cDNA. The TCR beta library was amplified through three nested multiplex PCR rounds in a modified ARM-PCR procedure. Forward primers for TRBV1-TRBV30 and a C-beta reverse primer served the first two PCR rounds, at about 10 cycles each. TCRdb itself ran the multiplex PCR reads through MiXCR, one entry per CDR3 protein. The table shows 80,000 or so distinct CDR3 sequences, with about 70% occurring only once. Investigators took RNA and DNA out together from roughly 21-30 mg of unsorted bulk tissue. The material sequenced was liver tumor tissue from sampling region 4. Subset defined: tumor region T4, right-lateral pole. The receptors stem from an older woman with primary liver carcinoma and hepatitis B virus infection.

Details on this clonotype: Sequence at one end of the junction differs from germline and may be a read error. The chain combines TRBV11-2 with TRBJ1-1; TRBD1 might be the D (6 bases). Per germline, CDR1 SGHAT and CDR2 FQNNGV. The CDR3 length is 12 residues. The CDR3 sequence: CAGSSRQAEAFF. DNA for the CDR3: TGCGCCGGCAGCTCTAGACAGGCTGAAGCTTTCTTT.

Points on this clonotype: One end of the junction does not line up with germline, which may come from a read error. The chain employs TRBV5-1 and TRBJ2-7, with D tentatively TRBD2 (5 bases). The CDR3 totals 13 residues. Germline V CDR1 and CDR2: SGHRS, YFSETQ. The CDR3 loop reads CTSSLSGSLEQYF. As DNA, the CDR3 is TGCACCAGCAGCCTCTCGGGGAGTTTGGAGCAGTACTTC.

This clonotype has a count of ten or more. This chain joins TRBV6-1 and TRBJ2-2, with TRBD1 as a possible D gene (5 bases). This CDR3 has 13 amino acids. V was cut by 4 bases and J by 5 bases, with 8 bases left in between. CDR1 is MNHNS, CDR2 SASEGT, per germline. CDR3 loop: CASSVRGTGELFF. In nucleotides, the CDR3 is TGTGCCAGCAGTGTTAGGGGAACCGGGGAGCTGTTTTTT.

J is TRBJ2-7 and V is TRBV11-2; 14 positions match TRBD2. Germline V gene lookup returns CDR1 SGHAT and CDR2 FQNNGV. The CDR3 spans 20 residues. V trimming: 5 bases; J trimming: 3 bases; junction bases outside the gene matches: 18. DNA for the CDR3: TGTGCCAGCAGCACCATTTCCCGACTAGCGGGAGGGCAGAAACGCTACGAGCAGTACTTC. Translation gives CASSTISRLAGGQKRYEQYF.

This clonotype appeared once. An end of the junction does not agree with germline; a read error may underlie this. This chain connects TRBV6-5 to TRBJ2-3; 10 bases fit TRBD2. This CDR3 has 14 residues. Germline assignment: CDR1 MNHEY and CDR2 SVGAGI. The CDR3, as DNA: TGTGCCAGCAGGGTTAGCGGGAGGACAGAAACGCAGTATTTT. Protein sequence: CASRVSGRTETQYF.

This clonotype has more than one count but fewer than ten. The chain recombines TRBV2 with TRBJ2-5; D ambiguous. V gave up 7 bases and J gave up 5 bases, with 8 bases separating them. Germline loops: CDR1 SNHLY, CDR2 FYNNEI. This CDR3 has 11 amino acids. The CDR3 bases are TGTGCCAGCACCCAGTCCGAGACCCAGTACTTC. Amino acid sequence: CASTQSETQYF.

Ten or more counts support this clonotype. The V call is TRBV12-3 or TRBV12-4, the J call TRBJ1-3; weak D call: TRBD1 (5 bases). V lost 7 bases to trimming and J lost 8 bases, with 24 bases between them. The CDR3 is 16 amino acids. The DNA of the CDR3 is TGTGCCAGCACCTGGGACCTTCGGGAAGGGGAGGACACCATATATTTT. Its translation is CASTWDLREGEDTIYF.

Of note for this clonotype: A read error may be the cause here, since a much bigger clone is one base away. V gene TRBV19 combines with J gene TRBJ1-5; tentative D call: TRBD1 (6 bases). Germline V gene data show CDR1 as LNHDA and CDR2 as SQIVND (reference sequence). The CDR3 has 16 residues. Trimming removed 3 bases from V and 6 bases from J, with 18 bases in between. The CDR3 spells CASSIDGTGKSQPQHF. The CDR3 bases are TGTGCCAGTAGTATCGACGGAACAGGGAAGAGTCAGCCCCAGCATTTT.

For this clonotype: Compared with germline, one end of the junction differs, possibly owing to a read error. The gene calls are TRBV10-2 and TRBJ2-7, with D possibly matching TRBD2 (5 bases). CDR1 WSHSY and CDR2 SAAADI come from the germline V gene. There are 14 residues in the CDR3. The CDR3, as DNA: TGCGCCGGCAGTGTACAAGGCGGGTCCTACGAGCAGTATTTC. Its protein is CAGSVQGGSYEQYF.

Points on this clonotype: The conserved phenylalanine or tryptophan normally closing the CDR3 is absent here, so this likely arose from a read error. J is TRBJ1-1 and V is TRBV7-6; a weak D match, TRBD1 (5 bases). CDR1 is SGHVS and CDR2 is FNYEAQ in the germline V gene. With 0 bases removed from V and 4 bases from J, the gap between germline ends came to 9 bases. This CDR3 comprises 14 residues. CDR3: CASSLAQGATEAFL. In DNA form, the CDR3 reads TGTGCCAGCAGCTTAGCGCAAGGGGCCACTGAAGCTTTCTTA.

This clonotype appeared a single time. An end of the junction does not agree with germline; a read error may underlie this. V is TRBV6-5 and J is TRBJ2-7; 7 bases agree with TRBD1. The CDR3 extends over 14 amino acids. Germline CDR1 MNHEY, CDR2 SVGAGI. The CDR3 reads CASIYRDSVYEQYF. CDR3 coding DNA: TGTGCCAGCATTTACCGGGACAGTGTCTACGAGCAGTACTTC.

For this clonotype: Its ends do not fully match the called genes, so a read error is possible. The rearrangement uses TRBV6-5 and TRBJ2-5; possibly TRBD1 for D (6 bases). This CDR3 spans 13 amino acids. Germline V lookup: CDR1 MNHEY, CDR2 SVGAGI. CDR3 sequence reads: CSSRGTVQETQYF. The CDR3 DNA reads TGTTCCAGCAGGGGAACAGTCCAAGAAACCCAGTACTTC.

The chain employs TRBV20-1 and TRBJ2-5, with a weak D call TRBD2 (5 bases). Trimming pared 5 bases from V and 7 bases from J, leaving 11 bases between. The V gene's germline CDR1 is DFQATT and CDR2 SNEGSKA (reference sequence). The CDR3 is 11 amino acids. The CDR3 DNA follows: TGCAGTGCTCCGCTTCGGGGGACCCAGTACTTC. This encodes CSAPLRGTQYF.

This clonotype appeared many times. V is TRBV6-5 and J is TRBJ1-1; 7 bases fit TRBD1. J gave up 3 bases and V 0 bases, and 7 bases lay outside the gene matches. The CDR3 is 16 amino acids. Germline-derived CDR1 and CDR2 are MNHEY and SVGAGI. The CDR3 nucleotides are TGTGCCAGCAGTTACTCGTCAACAGGGGCGGACACTGAAGCTTTCTTT. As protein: CASSYSSTGADTEAFF.

CDR3 in DNA: TGTGCCAGCAGCTTGGGGGCAGGGGAGTGCGAGCAGTACTTC. This codes for CASSLGAGECEQYF. V and J are TRBV5-4 and TRBJ2-7; a weak D match, TRBD1 (6 bases). Germline V gene lookup returns CDR1 SGHNT and CDR2 YYREEE (reference sequence). Trimming cost V 0 bases and J 6 bases, with 13 bases left between them. The CDR3 extends over 14 amino acids.

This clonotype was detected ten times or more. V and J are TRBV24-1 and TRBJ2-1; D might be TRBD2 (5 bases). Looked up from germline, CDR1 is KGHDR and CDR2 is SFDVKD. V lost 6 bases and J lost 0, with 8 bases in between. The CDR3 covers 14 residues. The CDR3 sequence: CATSLGVSYNEQFF. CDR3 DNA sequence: TGTGCCACCAGTCTCGGGGTCTCCTACAATGAGCAGTTCTTC.

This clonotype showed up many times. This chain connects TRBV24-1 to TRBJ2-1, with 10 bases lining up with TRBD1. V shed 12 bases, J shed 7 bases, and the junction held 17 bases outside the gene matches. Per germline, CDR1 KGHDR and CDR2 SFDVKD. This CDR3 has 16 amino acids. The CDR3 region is CAVSDRTDRGGNEQFF. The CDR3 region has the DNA TGTGCCGTCAGTGACCGAACGGACAGGGGGGGGAATGAGCAGTTCTTC.

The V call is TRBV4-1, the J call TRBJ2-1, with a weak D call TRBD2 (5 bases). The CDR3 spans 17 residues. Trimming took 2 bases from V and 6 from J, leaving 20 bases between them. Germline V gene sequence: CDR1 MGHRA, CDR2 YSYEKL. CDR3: CASSQPKLTGNINEQFF. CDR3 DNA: TGCGCCAGCAGCCAACCCAAACTAACGGGGAATATCAATGAGCAGTTCTTC.

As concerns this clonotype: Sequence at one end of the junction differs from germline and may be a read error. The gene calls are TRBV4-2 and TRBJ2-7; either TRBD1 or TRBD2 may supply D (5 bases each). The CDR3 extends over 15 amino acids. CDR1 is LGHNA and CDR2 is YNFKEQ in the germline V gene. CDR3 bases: TGCGCCAGTAGCCAGGGAGCCTTAGACTCCTACGAGCAGTACTTC. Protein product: CASSQGALDSYEQYF.

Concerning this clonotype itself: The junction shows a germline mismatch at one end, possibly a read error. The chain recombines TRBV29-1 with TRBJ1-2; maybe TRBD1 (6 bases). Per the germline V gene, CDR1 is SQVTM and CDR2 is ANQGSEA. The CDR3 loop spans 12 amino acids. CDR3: CSVGAGGCGYAF. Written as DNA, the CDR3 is TGCAGCGTCGGGGCGGGGGGCTGTGGCTACGCCTTC.

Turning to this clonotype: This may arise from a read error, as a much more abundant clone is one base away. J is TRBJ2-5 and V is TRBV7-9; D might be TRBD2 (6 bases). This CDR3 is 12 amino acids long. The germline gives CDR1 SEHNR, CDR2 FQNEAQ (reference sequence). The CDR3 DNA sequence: TGTGACAGCAGAGTAGCGGAGGAGACCCAGTACTTC. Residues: CDSRVAEETQYF.

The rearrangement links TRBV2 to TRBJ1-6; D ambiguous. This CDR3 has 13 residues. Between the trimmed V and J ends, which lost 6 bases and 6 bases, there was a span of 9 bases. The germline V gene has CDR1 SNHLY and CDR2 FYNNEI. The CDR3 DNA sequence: TGTGCCAGCAGAGGAATTTCTAATTCACCCCTCCACTTT. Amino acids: CASRGISNSPLHF.